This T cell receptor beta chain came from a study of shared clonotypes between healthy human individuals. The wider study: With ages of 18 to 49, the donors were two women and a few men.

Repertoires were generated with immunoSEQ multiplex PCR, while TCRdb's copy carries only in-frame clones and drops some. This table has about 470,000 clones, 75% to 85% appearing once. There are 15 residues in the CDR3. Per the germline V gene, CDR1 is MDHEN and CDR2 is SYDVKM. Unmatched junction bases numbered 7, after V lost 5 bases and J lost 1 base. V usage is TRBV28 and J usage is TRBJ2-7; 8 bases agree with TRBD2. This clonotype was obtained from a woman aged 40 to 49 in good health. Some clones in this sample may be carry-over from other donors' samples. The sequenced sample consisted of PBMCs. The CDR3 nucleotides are TGTGCCAGCAGTCTCAGCGGGAGCCTTTCCTACGAGCAGTACTTC. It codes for CASSLSGSLSYEQYF.